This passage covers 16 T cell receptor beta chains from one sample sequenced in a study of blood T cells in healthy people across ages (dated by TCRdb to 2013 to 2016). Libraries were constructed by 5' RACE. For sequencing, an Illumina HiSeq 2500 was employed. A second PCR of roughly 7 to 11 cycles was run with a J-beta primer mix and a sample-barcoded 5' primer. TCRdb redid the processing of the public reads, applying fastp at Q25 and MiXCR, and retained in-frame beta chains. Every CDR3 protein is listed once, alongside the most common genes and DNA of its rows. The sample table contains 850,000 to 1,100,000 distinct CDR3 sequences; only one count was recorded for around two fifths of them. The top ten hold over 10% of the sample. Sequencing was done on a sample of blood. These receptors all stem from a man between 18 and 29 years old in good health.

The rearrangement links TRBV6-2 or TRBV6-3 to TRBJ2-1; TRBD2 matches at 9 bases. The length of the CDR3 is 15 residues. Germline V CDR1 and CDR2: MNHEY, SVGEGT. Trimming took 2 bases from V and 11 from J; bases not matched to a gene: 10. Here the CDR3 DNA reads TGTGCCAGCAGTTACGGGCGGGGGGGCCCATCAAAGCAGTTCTTC. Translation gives CASSYGRGGPSKQFF.

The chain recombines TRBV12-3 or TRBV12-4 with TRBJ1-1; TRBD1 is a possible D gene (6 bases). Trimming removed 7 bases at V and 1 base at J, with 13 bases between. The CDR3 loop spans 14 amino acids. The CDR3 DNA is TGTGCCAGCACCCCGGGACATACGAACACTGAAGCTTTCTTT. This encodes CASTPGHTNTEAFF.

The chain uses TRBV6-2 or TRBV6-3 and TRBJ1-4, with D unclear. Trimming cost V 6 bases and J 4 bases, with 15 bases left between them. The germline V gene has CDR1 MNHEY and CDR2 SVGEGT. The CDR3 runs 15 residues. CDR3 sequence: CASSSRVGNNEKLFF. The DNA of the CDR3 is TGTGCCAGCAGCTCCAGAGTGGGAAATAATGAAAAACTGTTTTTT.

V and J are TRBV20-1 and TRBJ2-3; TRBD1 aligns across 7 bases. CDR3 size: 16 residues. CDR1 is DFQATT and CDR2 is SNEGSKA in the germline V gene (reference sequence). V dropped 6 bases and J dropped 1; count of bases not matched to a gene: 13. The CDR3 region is CSAASPLGGGTDTQYF. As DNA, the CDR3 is TGCAGTGCCGCGTCCCCACTAGGGGGCGGCACAGATACGCAGTATTTT.

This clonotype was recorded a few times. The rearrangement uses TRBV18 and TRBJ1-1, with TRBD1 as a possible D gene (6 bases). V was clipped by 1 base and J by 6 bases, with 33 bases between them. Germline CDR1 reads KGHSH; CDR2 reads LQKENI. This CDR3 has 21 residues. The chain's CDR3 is CASSPLLQGPGTYKSDSEAFF. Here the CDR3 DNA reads TGTGCCAGCTCACCACTTCTCCAGGGGCCAGGGACCTATAAATCAGACTCTGAAGCTTTCTTT.

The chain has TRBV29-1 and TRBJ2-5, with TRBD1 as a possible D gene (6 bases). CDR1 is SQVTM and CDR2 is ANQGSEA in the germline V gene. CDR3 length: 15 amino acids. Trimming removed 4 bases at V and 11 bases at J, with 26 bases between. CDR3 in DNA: TGCAGCGTTGGAGGACAGCTCAGCTCCTACAATGAGCAGTACTTC. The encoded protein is CSVGGQLSSYNEQYF.

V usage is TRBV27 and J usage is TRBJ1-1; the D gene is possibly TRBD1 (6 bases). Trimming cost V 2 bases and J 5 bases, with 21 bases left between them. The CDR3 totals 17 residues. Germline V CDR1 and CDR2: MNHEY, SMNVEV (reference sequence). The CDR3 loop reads CASSLEGVWGAPTEAFF. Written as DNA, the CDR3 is TGTGCCAGCAGTTTAGAGGGGGTATGGGGGGCGCCGACTGAAGCTTTCTTT.

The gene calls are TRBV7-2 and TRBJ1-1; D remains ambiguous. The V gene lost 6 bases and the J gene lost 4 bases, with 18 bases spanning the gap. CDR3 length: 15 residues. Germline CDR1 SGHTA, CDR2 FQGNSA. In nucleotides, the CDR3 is TGTGCCAGCAGATCTACGGCAGGATCTATCACTGAAGCTTTCTTT. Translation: CASRSTAGSITEAFF.

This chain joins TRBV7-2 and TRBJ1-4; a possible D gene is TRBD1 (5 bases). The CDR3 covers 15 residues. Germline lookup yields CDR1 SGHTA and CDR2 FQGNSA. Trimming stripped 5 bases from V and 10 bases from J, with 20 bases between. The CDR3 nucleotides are TGTGCCAGCAGCCCCCCCCTCGGGGCCGGTTCAAAACTGTTTTTT. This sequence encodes CASSPPLGAGSKLFF. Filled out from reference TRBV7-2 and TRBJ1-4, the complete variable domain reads GAGVSQSPSNKVTEKGKDVELRCDPISGHTALYWYRQSLGQGLEFLIYFQGNSAPDKSGLPSDRFSAERTGGSVSTLTIQRTQQEDSAVYLCASSPPLGAGSKLFFGSGTQLSVL.

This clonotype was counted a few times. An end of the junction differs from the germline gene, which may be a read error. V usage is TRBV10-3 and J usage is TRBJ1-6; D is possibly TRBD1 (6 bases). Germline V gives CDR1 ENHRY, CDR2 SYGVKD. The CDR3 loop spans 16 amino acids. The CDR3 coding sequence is TGTGCCATCAGTACAACAGGGCCATCCAATAATTCACCCCCCCACTTT. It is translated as CAISTTGPSNNSPPHF.

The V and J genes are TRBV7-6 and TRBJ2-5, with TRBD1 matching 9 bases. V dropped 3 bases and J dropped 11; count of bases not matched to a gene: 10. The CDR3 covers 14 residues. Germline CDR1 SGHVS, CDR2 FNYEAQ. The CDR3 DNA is TGTGCCAGCAGCTTGCCGGACAGGGGCAATGAGCAGTACTTC. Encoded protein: CASSLPDRGNEQYF.

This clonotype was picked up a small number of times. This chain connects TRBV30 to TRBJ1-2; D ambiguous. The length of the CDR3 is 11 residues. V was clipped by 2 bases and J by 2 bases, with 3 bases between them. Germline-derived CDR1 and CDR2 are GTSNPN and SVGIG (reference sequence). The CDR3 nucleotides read TGTGCCTGGAGTTTAAACTATGGCTACACCTTC. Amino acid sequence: CAWSLNYGYTF.

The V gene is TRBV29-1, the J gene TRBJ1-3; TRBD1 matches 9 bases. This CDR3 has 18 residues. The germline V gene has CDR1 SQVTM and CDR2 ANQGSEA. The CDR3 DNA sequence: TGCAGTGCGACCGTAACAGGGGGCCACCGAACCGACGGAAACACCATATATTTT. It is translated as CSATVTGGHRTDGNTIYF.

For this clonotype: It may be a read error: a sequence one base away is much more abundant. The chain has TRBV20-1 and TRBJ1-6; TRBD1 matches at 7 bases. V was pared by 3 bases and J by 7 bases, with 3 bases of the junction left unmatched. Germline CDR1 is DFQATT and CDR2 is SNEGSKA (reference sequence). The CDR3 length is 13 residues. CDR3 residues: CSAREQGNSPLHF. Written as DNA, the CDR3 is TGCAGTGCTAGGGAACAGGGGAATTCACCCCTCCACTTT.

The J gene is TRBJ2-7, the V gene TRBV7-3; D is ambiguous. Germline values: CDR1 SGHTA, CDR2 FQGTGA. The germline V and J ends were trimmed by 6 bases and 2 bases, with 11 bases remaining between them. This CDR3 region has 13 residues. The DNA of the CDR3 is TGTGCCAGCAGAGTCGACTTGCCCTACGAGCAGTACTTC. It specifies CASRVDLPYEQYF.

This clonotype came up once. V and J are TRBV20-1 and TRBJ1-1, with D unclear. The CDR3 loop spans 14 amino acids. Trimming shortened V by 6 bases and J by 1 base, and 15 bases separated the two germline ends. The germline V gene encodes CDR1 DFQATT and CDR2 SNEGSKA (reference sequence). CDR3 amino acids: CSARPSHSNTEAFF. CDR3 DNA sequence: TGCAGTGCCAGGCCATCACATTCGAACACTGAAGCTTTCTTT.